What follows is one T cell receptor (beta chain) and its context. The data derive from a study of blood T cell repertoires in COVID-19. Method: immunoSEQ multiplex PCR; TCRdb's copy keeps in-frame clones and lacks some. The top ten hold 2.9% of the sample, which has approximately 200,000 clones, around 86% seen once. The receptor was derived from a woman in her twenties or thirties with active or convalescent COVID-19. The source material was peripheral blood.

As DNA, the CDR3 is TGTGCCAGCGGGGGCGGACTAGCGGGAGGGATTCCCTACGAGCAGTACTTC. Protein sequence: CASGGGLAGGIPYEQYF. This chain links TRBV2 with TRBJ2-7; TRBD2 matches 15 bases. Trimming at V came to 8 bases and at J to 2 bases, leaving 10 bases not matched to a gene. The CDR3 runs 17 residues. Germline V gene sequence: CDR1 SNHLY, CDR2 FYNNEI.